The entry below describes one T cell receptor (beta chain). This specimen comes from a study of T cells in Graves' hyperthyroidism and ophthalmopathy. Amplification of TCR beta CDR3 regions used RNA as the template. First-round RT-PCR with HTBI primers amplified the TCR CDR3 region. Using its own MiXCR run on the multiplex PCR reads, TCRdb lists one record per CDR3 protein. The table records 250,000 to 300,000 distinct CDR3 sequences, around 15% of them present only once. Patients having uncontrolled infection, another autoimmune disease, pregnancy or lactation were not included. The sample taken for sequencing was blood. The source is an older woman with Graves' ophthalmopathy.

CDR3 loop: CASSFRQGLGYTF. DNA of the CDR3: TGCGCCAGCAGCTTTAGGCAGGGACTTGGCTACACCTTC. The V and J genes are TRBV5-1 and TRBJ1-2, with D perhaps matching TRBD1 (5 bases). V lost 2 bases and J lost 7, with 12 bases in between. The CDR3 is 13 residues long. Germline CDR1 is SGHRS and CDR2 is YFSETQ.